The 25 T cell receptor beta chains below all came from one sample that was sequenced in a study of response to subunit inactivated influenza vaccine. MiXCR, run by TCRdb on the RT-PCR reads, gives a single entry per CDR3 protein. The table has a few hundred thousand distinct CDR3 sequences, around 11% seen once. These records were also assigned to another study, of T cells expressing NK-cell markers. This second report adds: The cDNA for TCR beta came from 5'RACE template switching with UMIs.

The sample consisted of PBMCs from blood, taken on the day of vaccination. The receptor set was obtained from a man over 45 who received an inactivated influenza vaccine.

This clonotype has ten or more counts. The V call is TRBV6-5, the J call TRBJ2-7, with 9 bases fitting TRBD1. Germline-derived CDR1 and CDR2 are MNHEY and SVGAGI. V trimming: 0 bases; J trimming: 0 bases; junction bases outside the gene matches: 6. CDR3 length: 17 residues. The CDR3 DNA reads TGTGCCAGCAGTTACTCTCCCGGGACAGGGCACTCCTACGAGCAGTACTTC. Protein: CASSYSPGTGHSYEQYF.

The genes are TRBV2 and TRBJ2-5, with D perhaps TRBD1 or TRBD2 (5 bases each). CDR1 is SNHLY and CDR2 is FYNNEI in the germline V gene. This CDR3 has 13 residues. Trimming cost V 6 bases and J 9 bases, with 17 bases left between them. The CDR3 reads CASRMQATGPQYF. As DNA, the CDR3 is TGTGCCAGCAGAATGCAGGCGACGGGGCCCCAGTACTTC.

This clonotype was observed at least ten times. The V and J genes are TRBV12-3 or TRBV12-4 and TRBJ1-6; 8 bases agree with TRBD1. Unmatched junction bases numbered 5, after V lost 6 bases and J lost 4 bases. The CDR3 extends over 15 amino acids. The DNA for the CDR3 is TGTGCCAGCAGGGGACAGGTGGGGTATAATTCACCCCTCCACTTT. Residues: CASRGQVGYNSPLHF.

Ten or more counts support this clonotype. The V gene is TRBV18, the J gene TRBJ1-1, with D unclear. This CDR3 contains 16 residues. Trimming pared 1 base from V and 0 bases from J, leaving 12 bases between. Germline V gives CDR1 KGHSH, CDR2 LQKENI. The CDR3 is CASSPLIGSMNTEAFF. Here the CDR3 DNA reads TGTGCCAGCTCACCACTCATCGGCAGTATGAACACTGAAGCTTTCTTT.

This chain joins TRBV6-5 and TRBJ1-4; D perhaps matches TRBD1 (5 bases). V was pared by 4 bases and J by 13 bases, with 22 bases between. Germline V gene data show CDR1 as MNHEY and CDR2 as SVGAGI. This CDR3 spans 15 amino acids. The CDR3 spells CASSSGHMGPNRLFF. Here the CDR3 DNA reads TGTGCCAGCAGTTCTGGACACATGGGCCCAAATCGACTGTTTTTT.

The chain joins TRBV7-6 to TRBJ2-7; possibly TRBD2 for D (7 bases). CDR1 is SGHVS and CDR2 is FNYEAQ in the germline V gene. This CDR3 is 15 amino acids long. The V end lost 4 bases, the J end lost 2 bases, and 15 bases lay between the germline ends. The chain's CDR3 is CASSWGQGTTYEQYF. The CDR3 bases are TGTGCCAGCAGCTGGGGGCAGGGGACTACCTACGAGCAGTACTTC.

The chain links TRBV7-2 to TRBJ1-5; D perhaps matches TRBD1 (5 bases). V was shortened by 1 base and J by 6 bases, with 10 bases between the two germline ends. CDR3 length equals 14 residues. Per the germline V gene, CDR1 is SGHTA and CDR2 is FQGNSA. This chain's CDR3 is CASSLDPTGQPQHF. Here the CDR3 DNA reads TGTGCCAGCAGCTTAGACCCTACAGGTCAGCCCCAGCATTTT.

The CDR3 sequence: CSARGLRGPGYEQYF. CDR3 nucleotide sequence: TGCAGTGCTAGAGGTTTACGGGGGCCTGGGTACGAGCAGTACTTC. This rearrangement joins TRBV20-1 to TRBJ2-7; TRBD1 or TRBD2 may be the D gene (6 bases each). Trimming took off 1 base at V and 4 bases at J, with 17 bases between the two ends. CDR3 length equals 15 residues. Per germline, CDR1 DFQATT and CDR2 SNEGSKA (reference sequence).

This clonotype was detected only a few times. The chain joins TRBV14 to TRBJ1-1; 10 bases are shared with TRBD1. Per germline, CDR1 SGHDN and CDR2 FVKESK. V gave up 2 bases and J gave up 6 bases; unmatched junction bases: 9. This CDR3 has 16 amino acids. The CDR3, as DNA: TGTGCCAGCAGCCAACAGACCGGACAGGGGGGCTCTGAAGCTTTCTTT. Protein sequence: CASSQQTGQGGSEAFF.

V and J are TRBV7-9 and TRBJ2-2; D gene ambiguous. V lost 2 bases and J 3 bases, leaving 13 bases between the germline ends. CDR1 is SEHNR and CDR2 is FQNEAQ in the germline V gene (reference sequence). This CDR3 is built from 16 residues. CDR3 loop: CASSLLGLWDTGELFF. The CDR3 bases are TGTGCCAGCAGCTTATTGGGATTATGGGACACCGGGGAGCTGTTTTTT. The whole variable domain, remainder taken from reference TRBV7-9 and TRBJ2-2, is DTGVSQNPRHKITKRGQNVTFRCDPISEHNRLYWYRQTLGQGPEFLTYFQNEAQLEKSRLLSDRFSAERPKGSFSTLEIQRTEQGDSAMYLCASSLLGLWDTGELFFGEGSRLTVL.

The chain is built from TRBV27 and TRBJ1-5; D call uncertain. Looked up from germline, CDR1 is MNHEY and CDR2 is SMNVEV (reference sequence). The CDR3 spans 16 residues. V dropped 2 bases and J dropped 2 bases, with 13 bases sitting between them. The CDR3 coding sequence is TGTGCCAGCAGTTTAAGTAGGGTGGTGGGCAATCAGCCCCAGCATTTT. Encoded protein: CASSLSRVVGNQPQHF.

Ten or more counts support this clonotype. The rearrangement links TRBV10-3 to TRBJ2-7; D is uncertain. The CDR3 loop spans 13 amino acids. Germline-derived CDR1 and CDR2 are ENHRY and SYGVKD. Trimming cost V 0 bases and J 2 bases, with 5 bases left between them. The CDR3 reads CAISESRTYEQYF. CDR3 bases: TGTGCCATCAGTGAGTCGAGGACCTACGAGCAGTACTTC.

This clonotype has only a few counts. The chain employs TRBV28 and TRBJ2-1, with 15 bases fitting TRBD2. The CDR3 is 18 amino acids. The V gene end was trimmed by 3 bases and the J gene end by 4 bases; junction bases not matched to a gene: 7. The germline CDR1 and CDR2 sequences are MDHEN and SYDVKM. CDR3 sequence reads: CASSFGGLAGGAYNEQFF. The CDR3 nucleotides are TGTGCCAGCAGTTTCGGAGGACTAGCGGGGGGGGCGTACAATGAGCAGTTCTTC.

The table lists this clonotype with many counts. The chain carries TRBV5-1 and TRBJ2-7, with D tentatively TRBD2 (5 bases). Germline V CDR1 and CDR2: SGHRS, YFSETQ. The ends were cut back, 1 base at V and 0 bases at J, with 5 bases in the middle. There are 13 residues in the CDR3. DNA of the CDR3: TGCGCCAGCAGCTTGACTAGCTCCTACGAGCAGTACTTC. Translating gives CASSLTSSYEQYF.

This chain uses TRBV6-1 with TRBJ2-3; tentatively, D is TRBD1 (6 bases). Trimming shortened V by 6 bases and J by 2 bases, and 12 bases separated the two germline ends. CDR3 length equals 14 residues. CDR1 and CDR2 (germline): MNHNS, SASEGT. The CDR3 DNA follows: TGTGCCAGCAGCCACGGACAGACCACAGATACGCAGTATTTT. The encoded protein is CASSHGQTTDTQYF.

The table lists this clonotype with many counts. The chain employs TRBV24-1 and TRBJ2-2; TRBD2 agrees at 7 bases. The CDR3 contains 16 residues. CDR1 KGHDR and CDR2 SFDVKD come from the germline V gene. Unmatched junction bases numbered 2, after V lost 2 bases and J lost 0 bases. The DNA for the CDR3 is TGTGCCACCAGTGATTACGGACTAGCGAACACCGGGGAGCTGTTTTTT. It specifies CATSDYGLANTGELFF.

This CDR3 is CAIRADRENTEAFF. The CDR3 coding sequence is TGTGCCATCAGGGCGGACAGGGAGAACACTGAAGCTTTCTTT. The rearrangement joins TRBV10-3 to TRBJ1-1, with 8 bases aligning to TRBD1. The germline gives CDR1 ENHRY, CDR2 SYGVKD. V lost 6 bases to trimming and J lost 1 base; unmatched junction nucleotides: 4. The CDR3 extends over 14 amino acids.

CDR3 bases: TGTGCCACCAGTCCTACTGCCACGACTTCCTTCGAGCAGTTCTTC. Translated, it gives CATSPTATTSFEQFF. The J gene is TRBJ2-1, the V gene TRBV15; D gene uncertain. Germline values: CDR1 LNHNV, CDR2 YYDKDF (reference sequence). The CDR3 sequence is 15 residues long. The V gene lost 6 bases and the J gene lost 10 bases, with 22 bases spanning the gap.

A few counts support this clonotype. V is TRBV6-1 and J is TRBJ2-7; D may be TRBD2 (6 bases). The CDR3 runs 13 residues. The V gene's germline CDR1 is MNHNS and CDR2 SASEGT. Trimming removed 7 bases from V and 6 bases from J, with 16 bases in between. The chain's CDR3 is CASTGGFRGEQYF. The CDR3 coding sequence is TGTGCCAGCACTGGGGGGTTCCGGGGCGAGCAGTACTTC.

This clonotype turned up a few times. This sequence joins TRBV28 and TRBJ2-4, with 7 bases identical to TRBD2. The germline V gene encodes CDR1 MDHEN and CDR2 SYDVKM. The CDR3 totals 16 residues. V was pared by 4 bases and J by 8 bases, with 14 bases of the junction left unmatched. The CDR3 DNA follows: TGTGCCAGCAGTTCGGTTAAGGGCGAGCGGGGTTACATTCAGTACTTC. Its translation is CASSSVKGERGYIQYF.

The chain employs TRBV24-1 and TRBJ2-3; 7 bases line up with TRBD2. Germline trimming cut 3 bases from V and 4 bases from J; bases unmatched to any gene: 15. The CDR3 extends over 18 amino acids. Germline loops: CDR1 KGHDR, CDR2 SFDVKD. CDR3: CATSDNNPSSGDADTQYF. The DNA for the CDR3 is TGTGCCACCAGTGATAACAACCCTTCGAGCGGGGATGCAGATACGCAGTATTTT.

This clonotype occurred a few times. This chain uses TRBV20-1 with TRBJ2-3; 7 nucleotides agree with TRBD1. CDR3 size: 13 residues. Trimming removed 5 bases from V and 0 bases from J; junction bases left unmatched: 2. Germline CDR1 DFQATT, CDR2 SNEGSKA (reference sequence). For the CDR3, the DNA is TGCAGTGCTCAGGGGGTTAGCACAGATACGCAGTATTTT. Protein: CSAQGVSTDTQYF.

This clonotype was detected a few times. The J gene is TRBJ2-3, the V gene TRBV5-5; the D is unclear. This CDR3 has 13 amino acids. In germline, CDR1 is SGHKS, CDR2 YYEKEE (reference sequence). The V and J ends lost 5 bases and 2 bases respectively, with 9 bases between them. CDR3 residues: CASRAGNTDTQYF. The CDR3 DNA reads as TGTGCCAGCAGGGCAGGTAACACAGATACGCAGTATTTT.

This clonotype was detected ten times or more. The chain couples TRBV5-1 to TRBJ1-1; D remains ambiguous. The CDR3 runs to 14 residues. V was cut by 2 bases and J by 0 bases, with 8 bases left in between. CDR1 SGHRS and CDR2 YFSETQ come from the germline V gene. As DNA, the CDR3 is TGCGCCAGCAGCTTTCGGAGGGTGAACACTGAAGCTTTCTTT. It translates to CASSFRRVNTEAFF.

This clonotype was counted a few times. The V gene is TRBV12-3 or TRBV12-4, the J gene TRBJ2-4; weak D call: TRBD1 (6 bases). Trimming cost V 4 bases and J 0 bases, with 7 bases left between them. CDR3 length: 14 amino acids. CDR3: CASSWTVAKNIQYF. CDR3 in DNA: TGTGCCAGCAGTTGGACAGTAGCCAAAAACATTCAGTACTTC.